Listed here are 20 T cell receptor beta chains from one sample, sequenced in a study of cytomegalovirus exposure and HLA in healthy donors. Use of 60 Vbeta and 13 Jbeta primers characterized the PCR. Only in-frame clones appear in the TCRdb table, and some are missing; sequencing was by immunoSEQ multiplex PCR. The sample includes roughly 230,000 clones, 70% to 90% of them seen just once. Sequenced: PBMCs. These receptors were collected from a girl aged 2 to 9 in good health and CMV-seronegative.

The chain's CDR3 is CASSQESPVPGLAGVADTQYF. The CDR3 DNA is TGCGCCAGCAGCCAAGAATCCCCAGTCCCGGGACTAGCGGGAGTAGCGGATACGCAGTATTTT. This rearrangement joins TRBV4-1 to TRBJ2-3; 14 nucleotides match TRBD2. V was clipped by 0 bases and J by 6 bases; unmatched bases: 17. Germline-derived CDR1 and CDR2 are MGHRA and YSYEKL. The CDR3 has 21 residues.

This clone was seen only once. The CDR3 sequence is CASRGVAGAEQFF. CDR3 coding DNA: TGTGCCAGCAGGGGGGTAGCGGGGGCTGAGCAGTTCTTC. The chain recombines TRBV6-5 with TRBJ2-1, with 9 bases matching TRBD2. Trimming at V came to 6 bases and at J to 9 bases, leaving 6 bases not matched to a gene. This CDR3 region has 13 residues. In germline, CDR1 is MNHEY, CDR2 SVGAGI.

The V gene is TRBV10-1, the J gene TRBJ2-2, with TRBD1 matching over 7 bases. CDR3 size: 15 residues. Germline V gives CDR1 WNHNN, CDR2 SYGVQD (reference sequence). V was pared by 3 bases and J by 7 bases, with 8 bases of the junction left unmatched. The CDR3 coding sequence is TGCGCCAGCAGTGACCAGAGACAGGGCGGCGGGGAGCTGTTTTTT. Translated, it gives CASSDQRQGGGELFF.

The rearrangement uses TRBV6-1 and TRBJ2-1; 13 positions agree with TRBD2. The J segment lost 9 bases and the V segment lost 6 bases, leaving 5 bases of the junction unmatched. This CDR3 contains 14 residues. The germline V gene encodes CDR1 MNHNS and CDR2 SASEGT. As DNA, the CDR3 is TGTGCCAGCAGCCTACTAGCGGGGGGGCTTGAGCAGTTCTTC. This translates into CASSLLAGGLEQFF.

This chain joins TRBV18 and TRBJ2-1; D gene uncertain. The CDR3 is 15 amino acids. V was trimmed by 4 bases and J by 0 bases, leaving 10 bases between them. Germline V gene sequence: CDR1 KGHSH, CDR2 LQKENI. DNA of the CDR3: TGTGCCAGCTCACTGAGTATCGCCTCCTACAATGAGCAGTTCTTC. The encoded protein is CASSLSIASYNEQFF.

V gene TRBV6-5 combines with J gene TRBJ2-7; the D gene is possibly TRBD1 (5 bases). V gave up 5 bases and J gave up 0 bases, with 8 bases separating them. The CDR3 is 13 amino acids. Germline CDR1 MNHEY, CDR2 SVGAGI. CDR3 bases: TGTGCCAGCAGTCAGGGAACCTCCTACGAGCAGTACTTC. This encodes CASSQGTSYEQYF.

This clone was counted a single time. The chain carries TRBV2 and TRBJ1-1; D is uncertain. V was clipped by 4 bases and J by 5 bases, with 5 bases between them. From germline, CDR1 is SNHLY and CDR2 FYNNEI. This CDR3 comprises 11 residues. The CDR3, as DNA: TGTGCCAGCAGTGGTACTACTGAAGCTTTCTTT. Translating gives CASSGTTEAFF.

This clone was counted a single time. This rearrangement joins TRBV28 to TRBJ1-1, with 7 bases fitting TRBD1. This CDR3 is 14 amino acids long. Germline loops: CDR1 MDHEN, CDR2 SYDVKM. With V trimmed by 7 bases and J by 0 bases, 5 bases remained unmatched. The DNA for the CDR3 is TGTGCCAGCACCAGGACAGGCCTGAACACTGAAGCTTTCTTT. Its translation is CASTRTGLNTEAFF.

This chain connects TRBV7-6 to TRBJ2-3; TRBD1 agrees at 7 bases. The junction had 7 bases not matched to a gene; V was cut back by 5 bases and J by 2 bases. The CDR3 runs 15 residues. Germline V gene lookup returns CDR1 SGHVS and CDR2 FNYEAQ. In DNA form, the CDR3 reads TGTGCCAGCAGCGGCAGACAGGGCGCCACAGATACGCAGTATTTT. Protein: CASSGRQGATDTQYF.

This rearrangement joins TRBV23-1 to TRBJ2-2; D is uncertain. TRBV23-1 is sorted into the ORF group, with uncertain function. The CDR3 contains 14 residues. Between the trimmed V and J ends, which lost 1 base and 1 base, there was a span of 4 bases. The CDR3 sequence is CASSQYRNTGELFF. CDR3 sequence (DNA): TGCGCCAGCAGTCAATACAGGAACACCGGGGAGCTGTTTTTT.

This chain joins TRBV2 and TRBJ2-3, with D maybe TRBD2 (5 bases). Trimming took 3 bases from V and 1 from J, leaving 8 bases between them. Germline CDR1 and CDR2: SNHLY and FYNNEI. CDR3 size: 14 residues. CDR3 nucleotides: TGTGCCAGCAGTGACCCAGCGGGCACAGATACGCAGTATTTT. Translated: CASSDPAGTDTQYF.

CDR3 bases: TGTGCCAGCAGCTCGGGACAGGGGTTTACCTACGAGCAGTACTTC. Its translation is CASSSGQGFTYEQYF. This sequence joins TRBV7-8 and TRBJ2-7; the match to TRBD1 covers 10 bases. The ends lost 4 bases at V and 2 bases at J; junction bases unmatched: 5. In germline, CDR1 is SGHVS, CDR2 FQNEAQ. This CDR3 comprises 15 residues.

The rearrangement uses TRBV12-1 and TRBJ2-7; no DNA check was done on the table's D call, TRBD1. TRBV12-1 counts as a pseudogene. The CDR3 contains 16 residues. The CDR3 is CASSFAIWTASYEQYF. The CDR3, as DNA: TGTGCCAGCAGCTTTGCAATTTGGACAGCCTCCTACGAGCAGTACTTC.

V gene TRBV7-7 combines with J gene TRBJ2-5, with D possibly TRBD2 on 6 matching bases. Between the trimmed V and J ends, which lost 2 bases and 2 bases, there was a span of 9 bases. CDR1 is SSHAT, CDR2 FNYEAQ, per germline (reference sequence). CDR3 size: 14 residues. The chain's CDR3 is CASSLSGLQETQYF. The DNA of the CDR3 is TGTGCCAGCAGCTTATCGGGACTGCAAGAGACCCAGTACTTC.

The chain couples TRBV19 to TRBJ2-1; 14 bases fit TRBD2. CDR1 and CDR2 (germline): LNHDA, SQIVND (reference sequence). J gave up 6 bases and V 8 bases, and 9 bases lay outside the gene matches. The length of the CDR3 is 16 residues. The CDR3 DNA reads as TGTGCCAGTTCGAAACCCGGACTAGCGGGAGGCAATGAGCAGTTCTTC. It encodes CASSKPGLAGGNEQFF.

Here the CDR3 reads CASSGLAGTDTQYF. CDR3 in DNA: TGTGCCAGCAGCGGACTAGCGGGCACAGATACGCAGTATTTT. The chain joins TRBV11-1 to TRBJ2-3; 10 nucleotides match TRBD2. Germline CDR1 is SGHAT and CDR2 is FQDESV (reference sequence). Losses at the gene ends were 5 bases for V and 1 base for J; bases not matched to a gene: 0. CDR3 length: 14 amino acids.

V is TRBV30 and J is TRBJ1-2; possible D gene TRBD1, 6 bases. V shed 1 base and J shed 13 bases, with 19 bases lying between them. This CDR3 region has 13 residues. CDR1 is GTSNPN, CDR2 SVGIG, per germline (reference sequence). The CDR3 nucleotides read TGTGCCTGGAGTGCCTTACAGGGCCTGGTGGGCACCTTC. This codes for CAWSALQGLVGTF.

This chain links TRBV6-1 with TRBJ1-2; the D is unclear. The CDR3 spans 13 residues. Per germline, CDR1 MNHNS and CDR2 SASEGT. Trimming left V 5 bases short and J 3 bases short, with 10 bases between. For the CDR3, the DNA is TGTGCCAGCAGTCCGGCGGCGGACTATGGCTACACCTTC. This encodes CASSPAADYGYTF.

The rearrangement joins TRBV9 to TRBJ2-6; no clear D. Trimming stripped 1 base from V and 0 bases from J, with 8 bases between. The CDR3 consists of 16 residues. Germline V gene sequence: CDR1 SGDLS, CDR2 YYNGEE. CDR3 DNA sequence: TGTGCCAGCAGCGTATGGCATCCCTCTGGGGCCAACGTCCTGACTTTC. It yields the protein CASSVWHPSGANVLTF. The variable domain in full, completed from reference TRBV9 and TRBJ2-6, reads DSGVTQTPKHLITATGQRVTLRCSPRSGDLSVYWYQQSLDQGLQFLIQYYNGEERAKGNILERFSAQQFPDLHSELNLSSLELGDSALYFCASSVWHPSGANVLTFGAGSRLTVL.

The V call is TRBV5-1, the J call TRBJ2-3; 10 positions agree with TRBD1. The germline V gene has CDR1 SGHRS and CDR2 YFSETQ. The CDR3 is made up of 15 amino acids. The J segment lost 4 bases and the V segment lost 0 bases, leaving 2 bases of the junction unmatched. The CDR3 bases are TGCGCCAGCAGCTTGGGGACAGGGGGGGCAGATACGCAGTATTTT. This gives the protein CASSLGTGGADTQYF.